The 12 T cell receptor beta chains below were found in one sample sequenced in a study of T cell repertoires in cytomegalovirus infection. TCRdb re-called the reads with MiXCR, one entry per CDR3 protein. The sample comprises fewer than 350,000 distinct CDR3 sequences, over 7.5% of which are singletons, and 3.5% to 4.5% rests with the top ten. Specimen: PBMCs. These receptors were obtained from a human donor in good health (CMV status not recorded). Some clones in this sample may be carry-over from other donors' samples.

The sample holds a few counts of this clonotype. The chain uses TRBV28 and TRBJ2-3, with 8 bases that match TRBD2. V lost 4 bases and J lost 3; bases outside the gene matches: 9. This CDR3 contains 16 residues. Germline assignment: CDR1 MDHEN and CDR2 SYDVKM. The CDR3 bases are TGTGCCAGCAGTTCTTCCTCAGCGGGAGTGACAGATACGCAGTATTTT. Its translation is CASSSSSAGVTDTQYF.

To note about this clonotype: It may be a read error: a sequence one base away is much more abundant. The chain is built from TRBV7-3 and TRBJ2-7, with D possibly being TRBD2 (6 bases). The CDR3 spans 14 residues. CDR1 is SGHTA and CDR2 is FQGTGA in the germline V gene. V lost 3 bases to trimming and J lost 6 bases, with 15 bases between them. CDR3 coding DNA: TGTGCCAGCAGCTTTTCTAGGTCGCGGGGCGAGCAGTACTTC. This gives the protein CASSFSRSRGEQYF. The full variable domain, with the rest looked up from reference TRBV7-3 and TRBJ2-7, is GAGVSQTPSNKVTEKGKYVELRCDPISGHTALYWYRQSLGQGPEFLIYFQGTGAADDSGLPNDRFFAVRPEGSVSTLKIQRTERGDSAVYLCASSFSRSRGEQYFGPGTRLTVT.

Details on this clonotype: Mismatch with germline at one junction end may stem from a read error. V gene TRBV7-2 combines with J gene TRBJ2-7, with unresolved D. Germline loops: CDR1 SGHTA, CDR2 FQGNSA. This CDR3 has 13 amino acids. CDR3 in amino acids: CASSLTVSDEQYF. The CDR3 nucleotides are TGTGCCAGCAGCTTAACCGTCTCCGACGAGCAGTACTTC.

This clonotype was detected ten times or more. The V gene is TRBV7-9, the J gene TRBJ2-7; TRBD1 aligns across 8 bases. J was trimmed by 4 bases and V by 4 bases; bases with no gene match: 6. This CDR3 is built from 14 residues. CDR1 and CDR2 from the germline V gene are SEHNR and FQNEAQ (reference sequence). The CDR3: CASSSDRGRYEQYF. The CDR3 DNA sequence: TGTGCCAGCAGCTCTGACAGGGGACGTTACGAGCAGTACTTC.

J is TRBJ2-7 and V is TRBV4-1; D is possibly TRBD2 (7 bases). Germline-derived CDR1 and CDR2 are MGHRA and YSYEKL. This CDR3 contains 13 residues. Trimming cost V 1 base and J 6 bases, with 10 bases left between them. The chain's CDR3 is CASSQVGGLEQYF. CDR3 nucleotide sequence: TGCGCCAGCAGCCAAGTCGGGGGGCTCGAGCAGTACTTC.

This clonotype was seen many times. The CDR3 reads CASSPSPEIRNEQFF. In nucleotides, the CDR3 is TGTGCCAGTAGTCCTTCGCCGGAGATTCGGAATGAGCAGTTCTTC. The chain recombines TRBV19 with TRBJ2-1; D gene unclear. V lost 5 bases to trimming and J lost 7 bases, with 18 bases between them. CDR1 is LNHDA, CDR2 SQIVND, per germline (reference sequence). This CDR3 spans 15 amino acids.

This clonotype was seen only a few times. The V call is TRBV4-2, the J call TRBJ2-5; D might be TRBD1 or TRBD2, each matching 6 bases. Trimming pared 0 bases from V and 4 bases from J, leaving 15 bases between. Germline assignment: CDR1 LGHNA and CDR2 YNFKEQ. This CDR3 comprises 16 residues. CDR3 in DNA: TGTGCCAGCAGCCAAGATCAGGGCAGGGGAGGAGAGACCCAGTACTTC. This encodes CASSQDQGRGGETQYF.

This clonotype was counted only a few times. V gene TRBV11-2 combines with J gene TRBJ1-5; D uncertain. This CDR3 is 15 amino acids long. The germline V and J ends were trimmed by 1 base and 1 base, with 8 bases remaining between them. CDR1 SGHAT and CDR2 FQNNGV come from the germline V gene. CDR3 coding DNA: TGTGCCAGCAGCTTAGGCGCGCAGAGCAATCAGCCCCAGCATTTT. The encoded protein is CASSLGAQSNQPQHF.

The DNA of the CDR3 is TGTGCCAGCAGTGGACCCGGGGGGCTGCAGCCCCAGCATTTT. This encodes CASSGPGGLQPQHF. The chain has TRBV25-1 and TRBJ1-5; TRBD1 is a possible D gene (6 bases). Trimming removed 4 bases at V and 7 bases at J, with 14 bases between. Germline V CDR1 and CDR2: MGHDK, SYGVNS. CDR3 length equals 14 residues.

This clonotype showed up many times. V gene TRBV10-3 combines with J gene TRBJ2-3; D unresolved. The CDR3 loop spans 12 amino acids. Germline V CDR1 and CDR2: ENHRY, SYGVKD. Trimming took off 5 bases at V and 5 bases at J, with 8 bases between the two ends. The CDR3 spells CAISPAGDTQYF. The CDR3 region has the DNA TGTGCCATCAGTCCGGCAGGAGATACGCAGTATTTT.

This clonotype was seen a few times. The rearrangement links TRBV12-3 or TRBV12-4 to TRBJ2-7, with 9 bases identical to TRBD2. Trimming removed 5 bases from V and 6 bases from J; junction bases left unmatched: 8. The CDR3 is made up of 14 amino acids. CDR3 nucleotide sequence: TGTGCCAGCAGTCCCACTCGCGGGGGGGGCGAGCAGTACTTC. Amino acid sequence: CASSPTRGGGEQYF.

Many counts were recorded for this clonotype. CDR3 in DNA: TGCAGTGCTAGAACAGGGACAGAGATCACAGATACGCAGTATTTT. Its protein is CSARTGTEITDTQYF. This chain links TRBV20-1 with TRBJ2-3, with 7 bases matching TRBD1. CDR1 is DFQATT and CDR2 is SNEGSKA in the germline V gene (reference sequence). The CDR3 sequence is 15 residues long. V shed 2 bases and J 2 bases; nucleotides not matched to a gene: 7.